The 25 T cell receptor beta chains below were found in one sample sequenced in a study of blood T cell repertoires in COVID-19. The method was immunoSEQ multiplex PCR; TCRdb's version includes in-frame clones alone and lacks a portion of them. The sample lists hundreds of thousands of clones, around 87% occurring once. The sample was PBMCs or T cells enriched from blood (not recorded which). Receptors were obtained from a man between 35 and 55 years old in a cohort exposed to, infected with or recovered from COVID-19 (not recorded which).

V and J are TRBV4-1 and TRBJ1-6; D is undetermined. The V end was cut by 0 bases, the J end by 13 bases, with 16 bases between. Germline V gives CDR1 MGHRA, CDR2 YSYEKL. There are 15 residues in the CDR3. CDR3 protein: CASSQERGGQRPLHF. CDR3 nucleotide sequence: TGCGCCAGCAGCCAAGAAAGAGGCGGCCAGAGGCCCCTCCACTTT.

In regard to this clone: The junction does not match germline at one end; this may be a read error. V is TRBV24-1 and J is TRBJ2-5; the D gene is possibly TRBD2 (5 bases). In germline, CDR1 is KGHDR, CDR2 SFDVKD. The CDR3 consists of 12 residues. This CDR3 is CATSDSRESQYF. In DNA, the CDR3 is TGTGCCACCAGTGATTCTAGGGAGAGCCAGTACTTC.

The V and J genes are TRBV5-1 and TRBJ1-4; 8 bases align to TRBD1. CDR1 SGHRS and CDR2 YFSETQ come from the germline V gene. The junction had 11 bases not matched to a gene; V was cut back by 4 bases and J by 12 bases. The CDR3 is 14 residues long. CDR3 bases: TGCGCCAGCAGCGAACGGGGACAGGCATTCGAACTGTTTTTT. Translating gives CASSERGQAFELFF. Looking up the rest from reference TRBV5-1 and TRBJ1-4 gives the full variable domain: KAGVTQTPRYLIKTRGQQVTLSCSPISGHRSVSWYQQTPGQGLQFLFEYFSETQRNKGNFPGRFSGRQFSNSRSEMNVSTLELGDSALYLCASSERGQAFELFFGSGTQLSVL.

This clone was picked up a small number of times. V is TRBV5-1 and J is TRBJ1-1, with D maybe TRBD1 (6 bases). CDR1 is SGHRS, CDR2 YFSETQ, per germline. The CDR3 totals 16 residues. With 4 bases removed from V and 11 bases from J, the gap between germline ends came to 27 bases. DNA of the CDR3: TGCGCCAGCAGCCTTGGGACAAGCCGGGGACCTGTGAAGGCTTTCTTT. It codes for CASSLGTSRGPVKAFF.

The chain combines TRBV23-1 with TRBJ2-2; 8 nucleotides match TRBD1. TRBV23-1 is classed as an ORF, of uncertain function. Trimming at V came to 8 bases and at J to 4 bases, leaving 9 bases not matched to a gene. CDR3 length: 15 residues. This chain's CDR3 is CASRQVDRATGELFF. CDR3 in DNA: TGCGCCAGCCGCCAAGTGGACAGGGCCACCGGGGAGCTGTTTTTT.

V and J are TRBV3-1 (or the pseudogene TRBV3-2) and TRBJ1-5; D is possibly TRBD1 (5 bases). Germline V lookup: CDR1 LGHDT, CDR2 YNNKEL (reference sequence). The CDR3 has 13 residues. With 3 bases removed from V and 5 bases from J, the gap between germline ends came to 8 bases. The DNA of the CDR3 is TGTGCCAGCAGCCAGGGGCTGGATCAGCCCCAGCATTTT. Translation: CASSQGLDQPQHF.

The gene calls are TRBV11-1 and TRBJ1-2; 8 bases match TRBD1. This CDR3 is built from 16 residues. V was pared by 4 bases and J by 3 bases, with 10 bases of the junction left unmatched. Germline V CDR1 and CDR2: SGHAT, FQDESV (reference sequence). The CDR3 nucleotides read TGTGCCAGCAGCTCCGGGACAGGACCTTCCTACTATGGCTACACCTTC. Amino acids: CASSSGTGPSYYGYTF.

The chain joins TRBV18 to TRBJ1-1; D uncertain. Germline CDR1 is KGHSH and CDR2 is LQKENI. The V gene lost 6 bases and the J gene lost 5 bases, with 16 bases spanning the gap. This CDR3 is 14 amino acids long. The CDR3 spells CASSPWSAGTEAFF. DNA for the CDR3: TGTGCCAGCTCCCCGTGGTCGGCGGGAACTGAAGCTTTCTTT.

CDR3 amino acids: CASSQGQSYEQYF. The CDR3, as DNA: TGTGCCAGCAGCCAGGGCCAATCCTACGAGCAGTACTTC. The genes are TRBV6-5 and TRBJ2-7, with a tentative D call TRBD1 (5 bases). Germline-derived CDR1 and CDR2 are MNHEY and SVGAGI. The CDR3 sequence is 13 residues long. V was shortened by 6 bases and J by 1 base, with 10 bases between the two germline ends.

This clone was seen once. The rearrangement links TRBV27 to TRBJ1-5, with D possibly matching TRBD1 (6 bases). V was clipped by 5 bases and J by 6 bases, with 11 bases between them. The CDR3 totals 13 residues. Germline values: CDR1 MNHEY, CDR2 SMNVEV (reference sequence). The CDR3 sequence: CASSPRGFQPQHF. The CDR3 DNA is TGTGCCAGCAGTCCCAGGGGATTTCAGCCCCAGCATTTT.

V gene TRBV7-9 combines with J gene TRBJ2-5; 10 bases agree with TRBD1. The junction had 8 bases not matched to a gene; V was cut back by 5 bases and J by 2 bases. The CDR3 extends over 16 amino acids. CDR1 is SEHNR, CDR2 FQNEAQ, per germline (reference sequence). DNA of the CDR3: TGTGCCAGCAGCCCCCGGACAGGGGGTGGTCAAGAGACCCAGTACTTC. It specifies CASSPRTGGGQETQYF.

V and J are TRBV7-7 and TRBJ2-1; 7 bases match TRBD2. This CDR3 is built from 16 residues. V lost 2 bases, J lost 1 base, and 5 bases stayed unmatched. Germline lookup yields CDR1 SSHAT and CDR2 FNYEAQ (reference sequence). Here the CDR3 DNA reads TGTGCCAGCAGCTTAAGGCTAGCGGTTTCCTACAATGAGCAGTTCTTC. Translated: CASSLRLAVSYNEQFF.

This chain uses TRBV4-1 with TRBJ2-3; D is unclear. This CDR3 spans 13 amino acids. Trimming pared 0 bases from V and 3 bases from J, leaving 4 bases between. Per germline, CDR1 MGHRA and CDR2 YSYEKL. This CDR3 is CASSQEETDTQYF. CDR3 bases: TGCGCCAGCAGCCAAGAGGAGACAGATACGCAGTATTTT.

V usage is TRBV5-1 and J usage is TRBJ2-2, with D hard to call. The CDR3 consists of 15 residues. CDR1 and CDR2 from the germline V gene are SGHRS and YFSETQ. Trimming stripped 0 bases from V and 2 bases from J, with 8 bases between. Here the CDR3 reads CASSLEPSNTGELFF. The CDR3 DNA reads TGCGCCAGCAGCTTGGAGCCAAGTAACACCGGGGAGCTGTTTTTT.

The CDR3 DNA reads TGTGCCAGCAGCCCTAAAGGGGCTTGGGACAGGGGACACGAGCAGTACTTC. Translated, it gives CASSPKGAWDRGHEQYF. The genes are TRBV3-1 (or the pseudogene TRBV3-2) and TRBJ2-7; 10 positions agree with TRBD1. Germline CDR1 reads LGHDT; CDR2 reads YNNKEL (reference sequence). This CDR3 is 17 amino acids long. Trimming at V came to 4 bases and at J to 5 bases, leaving 14 bases not matched to a gene.

This rearrangement joins TRBV27 to TRBJ2-2, with D unresolved. Germline V gives CDR1 MNHEY, CDR2 SMNVEV (reference sequence). V lost 6 bases, J lost 1 base, and 9 bases lay in between. There are 14 residues in the CDR3. The CDR3 protein is CASSPEQNTGELFF. As DNA, the CDR3 is TGTGCCAGCAGCCCCGAACAGAACACCGGGGAGCTGTTTTTT.

This clone was detected only once. The J gene is TRBJ1-5, the V gene TRBV27, with 7 bases that match TRBD1. Germline CDR1 reads MNHEY; CDR2 reads SMNVEV (reference sequence). This CDR3 region has 16 residues. J was trimmed by 0 bases and V by 5 bases; bases with no gene match: 7. CDR3 in amino acids: CASSPGTAYSNQPQHF. In nucleotides, the CDR3 is TGTGCCAGCAGTCCTGGGACAGCTTATAGCAATCAGCCCCAGCATTTT.

The chain links TRBV2 to TRBJ1-5, with TRBD1 as a possible D gene (5 bases). Per the germline V gene, CDR1 is SNHLY and CDR2 is FYNNEI. This CDR3 contains 14 residues. V lost 1 base and J 2 bases, leaving 6 bases between the germline ends. The CDR3 DNA sequence: TGTGCCAGCAGTGAAGGGGGCGGCAATCAGCCCCAGCATTTT. It specifies CASSEGGGNQPQHF.

This clone was detected only once. The gene calls are TRBV2 and TRBJ1-6; 7 nucleotides align to TRBD1. Trimming took 4 bases from V and 4 from J; bases not matched to a gene: 4. Germline V gives CDR1 SNHLY, CDR2 FYNNEI. The CDR3 spans 15 residues. The CDR3 reads CASSGGQVYNSPLHF. The CDR3 DNA reads TGTGCCAGCAGTGGCGGACAGGTTTATAATTCACCCCTCCACTTT. Full variable domain (outside the CDR3, taken from reference TRBV2 and TRBJ1-6): EPEVTQTPSHQVTQMGQEVILRCVPISNHLYFYWYRQILGQKVEFLVSFYNNEISEKSEIFDDQFSVERPDGSNFTLKIRSTKLEDSAMYFCASSGGQVYNSPLHFGNGTRLTVT.

This sequence joins TRBV6-4 and TRBJ2-2, with 9 nucleotides matching TRBD2. After removal of 8 bases from V and 8 bases from J, the junction contained 9 bases not matched to a gene. The CDR3 loop spans 14 amino acids. From germline, CDR1 is MRHNA and CDR2 SNTAGT. The CDR3 is CASRSGSQMGELFF. The DNA of the CDR3 is TGTGCCAGCCGTAGCGGGAGTCAGATGGGGGAGCTGTTTTTT.

This chain links TRBV29-1 with TRBJ2-3; D is uncertain. CDR1 is SQVTM, CDR2 ANQGSEA, per germline. The V and J ends lost 7 bases and 0 bases respectively, with 8 bases between them. The length of the CDR3 is 12 residues. The CDR3 bases are TGCAGCGCCCTGCGTAGCACAGATACGCAGTATTTT. It translates to CSALRSTDTQYF.

The chain carries TRBV19 and TRBJ2-5; 7 nucleotides line up with TRBD2. Germline-derived CDR1 and CDR2 are LNHDA and SQIVND (reference sequence). Trimming took 4 bases from V and 5 from J; bases not matched to a gene: 7. The CDR3 contains 14 residues. The CDR3 is CASSKGLTTETQYF. The CDR3 nucleotides read TGTGCCAGTAGTAAGGGACTAACCACGGAGACCCAGTACTTC.

This sequence joins TRBV11-3 and TRBJ1-1, with TRBD1 matching over 9 bases. This CDR3 has 12 residues. Germline V gene data show CDR1 as SGHNT and CDR2 as YENEEA. The V gene end was trimmed by 3 bases and the J gene end by 11 bases; junction bases not matched to a gene: 4. CDR3 protein: CASSLDRGRAFF. For the CDR3, the DNA is TGTGCCAGCAGCTTGGACAGGGGACGCGCTTTCTTT. Based on the CDR3 plus reference TRBV11-3 and TRBJ1-1, the full variable domain is EAGVVQSPRYKIIEKKQPVAFWCNPISGHNTLYWYLQNLGQGPELLIRYENEEAVDDSQLPKDRFSAERLKGVDSTLKIQPAELGDSAVYLCASSLDRGRAFFGQGTRLTVV.

This sequence joins TRBV27 and TRBJ1-1; weak D call: TRBD1 (5 bases). V lost 7 bases and J lost 3, with 18 bases in between. The germline CDR1 and CDR2 sequences are MNHEY and SMNVEV (reference sequence). The CDR3 extends over 15 amino acids. CDR3 region: CASTPRSGSDTEAFF. CDR3 DNA: TGTGCCAGCACCCCTCGGTCAGGGTCGGACACTGAAGCTTTCTTT.

CDR3 in DNA: TGTGCCTGGAGTGTCGGTATCCTTCGACTAGCTAGCACAGATACGCAGTATTTT. It yields the protein CAWSVGILRLASTDTQYF. V usage is TRBV30 and J usage is TRBJ2-3; 7 bases agree with TRBD2. Germline CDR1 GTSNPN, CDR2 SVGIG (reference sequence). The trim removed 0 bases at V and 0 bases at J, leaving 12 bases unmatched. The CDR3 has 18 amino acids.